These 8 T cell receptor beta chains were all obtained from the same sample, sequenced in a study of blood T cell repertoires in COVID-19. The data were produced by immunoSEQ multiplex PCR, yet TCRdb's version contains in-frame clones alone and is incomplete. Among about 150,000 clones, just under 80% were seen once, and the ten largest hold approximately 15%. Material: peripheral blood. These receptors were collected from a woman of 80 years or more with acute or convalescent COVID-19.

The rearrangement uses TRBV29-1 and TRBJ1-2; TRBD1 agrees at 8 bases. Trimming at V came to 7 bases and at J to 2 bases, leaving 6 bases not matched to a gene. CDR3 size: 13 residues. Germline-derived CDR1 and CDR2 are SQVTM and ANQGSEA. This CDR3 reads CSARDRLNYGYTF. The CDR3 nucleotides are TGCAGCGCTAGGGACAGGCTGAACTATGGCTACACCTTC.

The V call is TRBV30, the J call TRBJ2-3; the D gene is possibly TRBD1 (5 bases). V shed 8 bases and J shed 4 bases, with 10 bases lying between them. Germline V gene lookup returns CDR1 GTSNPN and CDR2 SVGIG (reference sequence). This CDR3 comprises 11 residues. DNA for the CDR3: TGTGCCGCCCTCAGGGCAGATACGCAGTATTTT. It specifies CAALRADTQYF.

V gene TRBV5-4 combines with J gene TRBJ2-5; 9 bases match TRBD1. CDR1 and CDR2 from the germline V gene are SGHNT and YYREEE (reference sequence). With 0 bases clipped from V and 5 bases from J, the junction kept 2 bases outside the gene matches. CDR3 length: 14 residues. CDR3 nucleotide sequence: TGTGCCAGCAGCTTGGACAGGGGGCGTGAGACCCAGTACTTC. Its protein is CASSLDRGRETQYF.

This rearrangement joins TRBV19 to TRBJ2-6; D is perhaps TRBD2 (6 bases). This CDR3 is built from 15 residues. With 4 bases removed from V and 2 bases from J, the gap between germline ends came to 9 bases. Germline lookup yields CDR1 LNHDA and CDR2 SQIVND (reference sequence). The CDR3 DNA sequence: TGTGCCAGTAGTAGCGGGAATACTGGGGCCAACGTCCTGACTTTC. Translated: CASSSGNTGANVLTF. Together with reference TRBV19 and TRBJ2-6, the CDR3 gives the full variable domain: DGGITQSPKYLFRKEGQNVTLSCEQNLNHDAMYWYRQDPGQGLRLIYYSQIVNDFQKGDIAEGYSVSREKKESFPLTVTSAQKNPTAFYLCASSSGNTGANVLTFGAGSRLTVL.

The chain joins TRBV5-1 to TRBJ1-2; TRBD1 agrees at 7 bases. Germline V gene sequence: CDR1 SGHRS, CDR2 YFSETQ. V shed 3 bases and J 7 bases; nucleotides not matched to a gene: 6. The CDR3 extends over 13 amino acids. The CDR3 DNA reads TGCGCCAGCAGCTGGGGGACAGAGGGTGGCTACACCTTC. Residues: CASSWGTEGGYTF.

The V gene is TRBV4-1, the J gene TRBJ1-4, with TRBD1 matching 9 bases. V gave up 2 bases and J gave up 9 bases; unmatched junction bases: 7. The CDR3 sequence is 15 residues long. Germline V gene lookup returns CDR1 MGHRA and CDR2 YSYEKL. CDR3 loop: CASSQSGQGSQKLFF. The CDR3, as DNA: TGCGCCAGCAGCCAATCGGGACAGGGAAGTCAAAAACTGTTTTTT.

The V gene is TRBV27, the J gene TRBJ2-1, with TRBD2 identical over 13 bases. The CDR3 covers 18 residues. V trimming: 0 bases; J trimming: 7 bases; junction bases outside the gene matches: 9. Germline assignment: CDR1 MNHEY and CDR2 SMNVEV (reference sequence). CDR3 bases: TGTGCCAGCAGTTTATCCTCGACTAGCGGGGGGCCGGGTAATGAGCAGTTCTTC. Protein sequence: CASSLSSTSGGPGNEQFF.

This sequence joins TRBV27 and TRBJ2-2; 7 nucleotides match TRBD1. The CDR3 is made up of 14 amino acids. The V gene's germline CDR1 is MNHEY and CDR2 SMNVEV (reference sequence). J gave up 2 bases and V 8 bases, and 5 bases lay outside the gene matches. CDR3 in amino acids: CASGNRGNTGELFF. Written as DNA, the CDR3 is TGTGCCAGCGGCAACAGGGGTAACACCGGGGAGCTGTTTTTT.